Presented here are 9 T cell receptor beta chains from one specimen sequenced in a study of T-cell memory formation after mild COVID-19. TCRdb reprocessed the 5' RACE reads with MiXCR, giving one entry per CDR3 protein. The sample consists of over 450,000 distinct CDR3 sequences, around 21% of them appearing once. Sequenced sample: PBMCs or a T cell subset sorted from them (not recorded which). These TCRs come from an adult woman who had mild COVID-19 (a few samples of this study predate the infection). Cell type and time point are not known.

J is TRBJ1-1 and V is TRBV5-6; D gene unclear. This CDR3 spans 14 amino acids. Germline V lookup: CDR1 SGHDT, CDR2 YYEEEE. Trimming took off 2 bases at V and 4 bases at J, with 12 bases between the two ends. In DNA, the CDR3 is TGTGCCAGCAGCTTCTTTGGGTTTGCCACTGAAGCTTTCTTT. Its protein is CASSFFGFATEAFF.

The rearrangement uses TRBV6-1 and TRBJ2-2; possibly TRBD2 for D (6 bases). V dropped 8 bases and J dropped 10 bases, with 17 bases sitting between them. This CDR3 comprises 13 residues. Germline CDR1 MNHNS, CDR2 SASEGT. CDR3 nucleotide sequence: TGTGCCAGCTCGGCAGGGTGGAGGGCGGAGCTGTTTTTT. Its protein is CASSAGWRAELFF.

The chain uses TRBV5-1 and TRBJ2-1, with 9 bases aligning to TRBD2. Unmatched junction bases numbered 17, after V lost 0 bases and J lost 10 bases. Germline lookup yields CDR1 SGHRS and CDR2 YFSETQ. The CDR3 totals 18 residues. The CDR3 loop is CASSLGGLFGASGDEQFF. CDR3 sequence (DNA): TGCGCCAGCAGCTTGGGAGGCCTCTTTGGGGCTAGCGGGGACGAGCAGTTCTTC.

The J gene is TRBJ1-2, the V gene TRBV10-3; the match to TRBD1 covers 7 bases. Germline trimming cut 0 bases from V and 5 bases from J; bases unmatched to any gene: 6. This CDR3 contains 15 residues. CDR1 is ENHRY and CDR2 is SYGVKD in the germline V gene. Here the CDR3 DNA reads TGTGCCATCAGTGAGTCGGCAGGGGGAAGGTATGGCTACACCTTC. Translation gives CAISESAGGRYGYTF.

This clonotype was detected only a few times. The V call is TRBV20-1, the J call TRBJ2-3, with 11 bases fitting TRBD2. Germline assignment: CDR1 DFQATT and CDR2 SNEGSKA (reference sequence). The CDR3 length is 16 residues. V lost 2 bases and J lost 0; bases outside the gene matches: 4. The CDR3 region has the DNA TGCAGTGCTAGATCGGGACTAGCGGTTAGCACAGATACGCAGTATTTT. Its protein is CSARSGLAVSTDTQYF.

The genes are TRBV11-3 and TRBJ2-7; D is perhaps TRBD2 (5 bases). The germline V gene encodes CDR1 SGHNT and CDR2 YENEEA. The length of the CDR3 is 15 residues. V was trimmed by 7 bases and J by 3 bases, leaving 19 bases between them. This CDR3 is CASNHGGEEGYEQYF. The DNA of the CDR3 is TGTGCCAGCAACCACGGAGGAGAAGAAGGCTACGAGCAGTACTTC.

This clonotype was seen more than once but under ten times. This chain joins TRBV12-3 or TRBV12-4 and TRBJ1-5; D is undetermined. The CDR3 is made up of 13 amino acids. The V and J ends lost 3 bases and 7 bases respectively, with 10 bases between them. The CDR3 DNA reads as TGTGCCAGCAGTTTTAAGAGTGGCCAGCCCCAGCATTTT. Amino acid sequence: CASSFKSGQPQHF.

CDR3: CASRADRGDTGELFF. Here the CDR3 DNA reads TGTGCCAGCAGAGCCGACAGGGGGGACACCGGGGAGCTGTTTTTT. This chain uses TRBV12-3 or TRBV12-4 with TRBJ2-2, with TRBD1 identical over 9 bases. The J segment lost 3 bases and the V segment lost 6 bases, leaving 5 bases of the junction unmatched. The CDR3 is made up of 15 amino acids.

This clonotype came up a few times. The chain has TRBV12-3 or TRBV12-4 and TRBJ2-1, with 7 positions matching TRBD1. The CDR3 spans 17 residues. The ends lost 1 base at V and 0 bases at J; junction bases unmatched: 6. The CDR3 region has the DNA TGTGCCAGCAGTTTAGGGGCAGGGGGATACTCCTACAATGAGCAGTTCTTC. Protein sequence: CASSLGAGGYSYNEQFF.